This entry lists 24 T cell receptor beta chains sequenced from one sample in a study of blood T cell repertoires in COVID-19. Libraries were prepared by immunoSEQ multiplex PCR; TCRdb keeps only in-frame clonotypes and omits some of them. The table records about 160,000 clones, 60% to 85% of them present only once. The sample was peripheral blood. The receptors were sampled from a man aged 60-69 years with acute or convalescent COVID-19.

The CDR3 DNA is TGTGCCAGTAGTATAGGTGCGGGTGCGAACACTGAAGCTTTCTTT. Residues: CASSIGAGANTEAFF. The chain carries TRBV19 and TRBJ1-1; D not certain. Germline-derived CDR1 and CDR2 are LNHDA and SQIVND (reference sequence). This CDR3 region has 15 residues. Trimming left V 1 base short and J 1 base short, with 10 bases between.

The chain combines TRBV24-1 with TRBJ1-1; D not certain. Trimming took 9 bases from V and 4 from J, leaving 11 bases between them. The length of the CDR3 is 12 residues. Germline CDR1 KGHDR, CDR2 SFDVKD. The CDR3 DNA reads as TGTGCCACCCAAACTACGGGCACTGAAGCTTTCTTT. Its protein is CATQTTGTEAFF.

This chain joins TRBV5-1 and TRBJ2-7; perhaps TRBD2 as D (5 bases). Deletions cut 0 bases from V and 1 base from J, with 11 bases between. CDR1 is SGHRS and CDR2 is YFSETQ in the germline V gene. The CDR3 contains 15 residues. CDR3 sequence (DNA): TGCGCCAGCAGCTTGGATGGGTGGGAGTCCTACGAGCAGTACTTC. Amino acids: CASSLDGWESYEQYF.

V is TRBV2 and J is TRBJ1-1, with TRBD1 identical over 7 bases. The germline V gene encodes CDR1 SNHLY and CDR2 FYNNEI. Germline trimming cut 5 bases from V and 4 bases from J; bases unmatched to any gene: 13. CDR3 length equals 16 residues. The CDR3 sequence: CASSPLSSTGITEAFF. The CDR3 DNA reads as TGTGCCAGCAGTCCCCTTTCCTCGACAGGGATCACTGAAGCTTTCTTT.

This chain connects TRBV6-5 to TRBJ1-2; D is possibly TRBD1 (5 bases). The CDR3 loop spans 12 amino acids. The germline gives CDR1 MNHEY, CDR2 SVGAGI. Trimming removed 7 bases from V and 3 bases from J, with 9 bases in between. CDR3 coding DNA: TGTGCCAGCAAGGGAGGGGACTATGGCTACACCTTC. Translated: CASKGGDYGYTF.

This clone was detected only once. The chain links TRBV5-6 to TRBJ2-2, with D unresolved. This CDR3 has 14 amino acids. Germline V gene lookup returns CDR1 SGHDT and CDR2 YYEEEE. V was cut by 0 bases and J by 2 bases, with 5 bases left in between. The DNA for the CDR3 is TGTGCCAGCAGCTTGGTATCCAACACCGGGGAGCTGTTTTTT. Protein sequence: CASSLVSNTGELFF.

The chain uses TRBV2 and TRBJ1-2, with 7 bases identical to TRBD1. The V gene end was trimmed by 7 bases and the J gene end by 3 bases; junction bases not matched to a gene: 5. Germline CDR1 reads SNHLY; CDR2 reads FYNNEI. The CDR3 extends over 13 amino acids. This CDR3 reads CASTRQGHYGYTF. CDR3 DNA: TGTGCCAGCACCCGACAGGGACACTATGGCTACACCTTC.

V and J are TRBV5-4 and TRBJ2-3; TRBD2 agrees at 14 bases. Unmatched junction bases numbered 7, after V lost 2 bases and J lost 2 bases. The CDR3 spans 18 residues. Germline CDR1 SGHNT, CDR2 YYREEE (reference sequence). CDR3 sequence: CASSFPGTSGGHTDTQYF. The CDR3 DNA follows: TGTGCCAGCAGCTTCCCCGGGACTAGCGGGGGACACACAGATACGCAGTATTTT.

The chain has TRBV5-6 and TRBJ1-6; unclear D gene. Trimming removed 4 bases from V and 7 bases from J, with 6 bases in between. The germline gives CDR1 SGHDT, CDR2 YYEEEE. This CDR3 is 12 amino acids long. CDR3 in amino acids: CASSQQNSPLHF. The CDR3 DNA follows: TGTGCCAGCAGCCAACAGAATTCACCCCTCCACTTT.

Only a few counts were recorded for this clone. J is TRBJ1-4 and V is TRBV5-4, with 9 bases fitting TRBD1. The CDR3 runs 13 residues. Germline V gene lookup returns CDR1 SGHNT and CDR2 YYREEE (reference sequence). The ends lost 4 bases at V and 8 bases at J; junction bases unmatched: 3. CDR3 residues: CASSADRGEKLFF. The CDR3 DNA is TGTGCCAGCAGCGCAGACAGGGGGGAAAAACTGTTTTTT.

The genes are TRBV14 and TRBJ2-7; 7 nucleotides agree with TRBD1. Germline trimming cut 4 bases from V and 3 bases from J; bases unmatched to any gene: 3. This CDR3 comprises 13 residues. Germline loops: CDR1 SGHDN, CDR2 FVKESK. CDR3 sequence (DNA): TGTGCCAGCAGCCCGACAGGGAGCTACGAGCAGTACTTC. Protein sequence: CASSPTGSYEQYF.

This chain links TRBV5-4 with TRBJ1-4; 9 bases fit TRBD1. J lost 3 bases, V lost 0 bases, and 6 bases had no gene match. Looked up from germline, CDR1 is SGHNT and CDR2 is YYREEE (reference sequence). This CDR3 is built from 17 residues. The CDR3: CASSLAGTGNSNEKLFF. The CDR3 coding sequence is TGTGCCAGCAGCTTGGCAGGGACAGGGAACTCTAATGAAAAACTGTTTTTT.

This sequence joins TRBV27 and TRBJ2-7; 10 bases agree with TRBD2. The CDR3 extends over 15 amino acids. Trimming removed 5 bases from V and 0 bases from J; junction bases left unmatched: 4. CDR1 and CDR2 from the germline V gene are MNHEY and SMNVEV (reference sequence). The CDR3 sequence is CASSPSGGASYEQYF. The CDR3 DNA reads TGTGCCAGCAGTCCGAGCGGGGGGGCCTCCTACGAGCAGTACTTC.

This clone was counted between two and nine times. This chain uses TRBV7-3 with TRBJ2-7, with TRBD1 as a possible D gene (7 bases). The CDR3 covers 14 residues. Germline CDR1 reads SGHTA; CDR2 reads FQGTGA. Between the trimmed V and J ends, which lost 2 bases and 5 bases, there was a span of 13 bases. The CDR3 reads CASSLQGGINEQYF. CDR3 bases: TGTGCCAGCAGCTTACAGGGGGGCATCAACGAGCAGTACTTC.

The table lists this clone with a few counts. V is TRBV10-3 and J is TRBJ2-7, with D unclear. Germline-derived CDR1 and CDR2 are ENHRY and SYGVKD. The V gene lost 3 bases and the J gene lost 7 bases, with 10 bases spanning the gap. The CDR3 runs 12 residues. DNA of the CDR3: TGTGCCATCAGTGACGGTCAGAGGGAGCAGTACTTC. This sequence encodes CAISDGQREQYF.

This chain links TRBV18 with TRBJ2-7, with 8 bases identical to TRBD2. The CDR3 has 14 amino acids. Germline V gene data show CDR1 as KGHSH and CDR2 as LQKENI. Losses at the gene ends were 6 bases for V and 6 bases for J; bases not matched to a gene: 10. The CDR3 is CASSPGLGGSEQYF. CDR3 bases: TGTGCCAGCTCGCCGGGACTAGGAGGTAGCGAGCAGTACTTC.

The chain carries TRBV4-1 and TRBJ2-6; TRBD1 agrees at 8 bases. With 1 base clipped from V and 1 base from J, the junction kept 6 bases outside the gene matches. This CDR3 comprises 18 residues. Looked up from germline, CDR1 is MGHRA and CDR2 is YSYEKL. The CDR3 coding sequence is TGCGCCAGCAGCCAAGGGACAGGGATCCTGTCTGGGGCCAACGTCCTGACTTTC. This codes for CASSQGTGILSGANVLTF.

The CDR3 loop is CASSEEEGRVGEKLFF. The CDR3 coding sequence is TGTGCCAGCAGTGAAGAGGAGGGCAGGGTTGGTGAAAAACTGTTTTTT. The gene calls are TRBV2 and TRBJ1-4, with D maybe TRBD1 (5 bases). The CDR3 is 16 residues long. CDR1 and CDR2 (germline): SNHLY, FYNNEI. The V and J ends lost 1 base and 7 bases respectively, with 16 bases between them.

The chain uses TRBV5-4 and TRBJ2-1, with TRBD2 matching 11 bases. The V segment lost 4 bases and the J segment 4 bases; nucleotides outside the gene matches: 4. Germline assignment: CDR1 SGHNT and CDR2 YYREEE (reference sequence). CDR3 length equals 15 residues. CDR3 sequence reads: CASSPRLAGYNEQFF. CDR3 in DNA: TGTGCCAGCAGCCCCAGACTAGCGGGGTACAATGAGCAGTTCTTC.

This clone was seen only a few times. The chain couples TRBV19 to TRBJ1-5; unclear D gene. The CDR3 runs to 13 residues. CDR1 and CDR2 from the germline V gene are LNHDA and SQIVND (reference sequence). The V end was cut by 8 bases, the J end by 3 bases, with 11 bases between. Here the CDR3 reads CASVGGNNQPQHF. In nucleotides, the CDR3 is TGTGCCAGTGTGGGAGGAAACAATCAGCCCCAGCATTTT.

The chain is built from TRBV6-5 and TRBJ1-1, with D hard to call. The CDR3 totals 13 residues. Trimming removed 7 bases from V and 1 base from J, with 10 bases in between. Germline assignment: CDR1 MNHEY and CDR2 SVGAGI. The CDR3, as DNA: TGTGCCAGCATCGTGCGGGAGAACACTGAAGCTTTCTTT. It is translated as CASIVRENTEAFF.

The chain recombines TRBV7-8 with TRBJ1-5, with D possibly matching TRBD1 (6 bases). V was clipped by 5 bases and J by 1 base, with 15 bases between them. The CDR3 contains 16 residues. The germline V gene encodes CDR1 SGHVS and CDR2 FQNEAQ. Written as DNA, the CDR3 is TGTGCCAGCAGCCCAACGACAGGTTTGAGCAATCAGCCCCAGCATTTT. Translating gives CASSPTTGLSNQPQHF.

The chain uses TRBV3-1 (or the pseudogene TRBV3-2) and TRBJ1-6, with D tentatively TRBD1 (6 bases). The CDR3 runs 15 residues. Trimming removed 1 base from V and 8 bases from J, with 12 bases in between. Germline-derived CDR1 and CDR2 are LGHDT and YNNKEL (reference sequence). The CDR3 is CASSQGQEPYSPLHF. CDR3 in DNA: TGTGCCAGCAGCCAAGGACAGGAACCCTATTCACCCCTCCACTTT.

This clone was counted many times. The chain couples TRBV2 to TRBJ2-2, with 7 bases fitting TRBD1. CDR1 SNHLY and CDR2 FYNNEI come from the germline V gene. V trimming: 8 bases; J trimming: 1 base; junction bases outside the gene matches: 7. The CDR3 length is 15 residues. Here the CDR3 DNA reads TGTGCCAGCTCCTCCGGGACAGAGAACACCGGGGAGCTGTTTTTT. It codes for CASSSGTENTGELFF.